Shown below are 22 T cell receptor beta chains from a single sample sequenced in a study of blood T cells in healthy people across ages. Next came a second PCR, run for roughly 7 to 12 cycles, which used a sample-barcoded 5' primer along with a J-beta primer mix. TCRdb independently ran MiXCR on the 5' RACE reads; one entry per CDR3 protein. The sample includes around 1,000,000 distinct CDR3 sequences, 25% seen only once; the top ten take about 0.8%. This same sample was also part of a study on T cells of mothers and their children.

The sequenced sample consisted of blood. The receptors here all came from a girl aged 2 to 10 in good health.

This clonotype was seen only a few times. The V call is TRBV29-1, the J call TRBJ1-2, with D possibly being TRBD1 (6 bases). V was clipped by 3 bases and J by 8 bases, with 13 bases between them. The CDR3 is made up of 12 amino acids. The germline V gene has CDR1 SQVTM and CDR2 ANQGSEA. As DNA, the CDR3 is TGCAGCGTTGAGTCAGGGGCAGAGGGCTACACCTTC. It encodes CSVESGAEGYTF. Full variable domain (missing parts from reference TRBV29-1 and TRBJ1-2): SAVISQKPSRDICQRGTSLTIQCQVDSQVTMMFWYRQQPGQSLTLIATANQGSEATYESGFVIDKFPISRPNLTFSTLTVSNMSPEDSSIYLCSVESGAEGYTFGSGTRLTVV.

V and J are TRBV24-1 and TRBJ2-3; D remains ambiguous. The CDR3 runs to 12 residues. Trimming removed 0 bases at V and 5 bases at J, with 2 bases between. Germline CDR1 KGHDR, CDR2 SFDVKD. This CDR3 reads CATSDLLDTQYF. The CDR3, as DNA: TGTGCCACCAGTGATTTGTTAGATACGCAGTATTTT.

This clonotype was found once. V is TRBV30 and J is TRBJ2-1, with 8 positions matching TRBD2. Germline V CDR1 and CDR2: GTSNPN, SVGIG (reference sequence). The CDR3 is 15 amino acids. J was trimmed by 4 bases and V by 4 bases; bases with no gene match: 9. The DNA for the CDR3 is TGTGCCTGGAAGGTGGCGGGAGGCCCGTACAATGAGCAGTTCTTC. It translates to CAWKVAGGPYNEQFF.

This rearrangement joins TRBV11-2 to TRBJ2-5; possibly TRBD1 for D (5 bases). From germline, CDR1 is SGHAT and CDR2 FQNNGV. The CDR3 spans 15 residues. The V end was cut by 8 bases, the J end by 5 bases, with 21 bases between. The CDR3 is CASVRGWGDSETQYF. CDR3 nucleotides: TGTGCCAGCGTAAGGGGCTGGGGCGACTCCGAGACCCAGTACTTC.

In this sample, this clonotype turned up a few times. For the CDR3, the DNA is TGCGCCAGCAGCTACCCAAGACAGGGAGATCTCTCTGGGGCCAACGTCCTGACTTTC. This gives the protein CASSYPRQGDLSGANVLTF. The chain has TRBV5-1 and TRBJ2-6, with 7 bases that match TRBD1. The CDR3 extends over 19 amino acids. J gave up 0 bases and V 3 bases, and 12 bases lay outside the gene matches. Germline V gene lookup returns CDR1 SGHRS and CDR2 YFSETQ.

The CDR3 loop reads CATELTGELFF. The CDR3 DNA sequence: TGTGCCACCGAACTCACCGGGGAGCTGTTTTTT. The chain recombines TRBV7-9 with TRBJ2-2; unclear D gene. Per the germline V gene, CDR1 is SEHNR and CDR2 is FQNEAQ (reference sequence). The CDR3 extends over 11 amino acids. Trimming removed 10 bases from V and 4 bases from J, with 7 bases in between.

This rearrangement joins TRBV3-1 to TRBJ2-2; D gene uncertain. In germline, CDR1 is LGHDT, CDR2 YNNKEL (reference sequence). The CDR3 consists of 15 residues. Trimming cost V 1 base and J 5 bases, with 11 bases left between them. The CDR3 loop reads CASSQAVYGTGELFF. CDR3 nucleotides: TGTGCCAGCAGCCAAGCGGTCTACGGGACCGGGGAGCTGTTTTTT.

This chain links TRBV7-2 with TRBJ2-7; TRBD1 is a possible D gene (6 bases). V gave up 8 bases and J gave up 3 bases, with 17 bases separating them. Germline CDR1 reads SGHTA; CDR2 reads FQGNSA. This CDR3 comprises 14 residues. This CDR3 reads CASRYRDILYEQYF. In DNA form, the CDR3 reads TGTGCCAGCCGCTACCGGGACATTCTCTACGAGCAGTACTTC.

Regarding this clonotype: At one of its ends the junction is not consistent with the germline gene, which may arise from a read error. The J gene is TRBJ1-6, the V gene TRBV7-2; no reliable D call. This CDR3 region has 15 residues. Germline V gene sequence: CDR1 SGHTA, CDR2 FQGNSA. The CDR3 sequence: CASSPDARRGSPLHF. CDR3 sequence (DNA): TGTGCCAGCAGCCCGGACGCACGACGGGGTTCACCGCTCCACTTT.

The sample holds a few counts of this clonotype. The CDR3 region has the DNA TGTGCCACCAGTGATTTGAGGGGACAGGGGAGAAACACCGGGGAGCTGTTTTTT. Its protein is CATSDLRGQGRNTGELFF. The V and J genes are TRBV24-1 and TRBJ2-2; 10 positions agree with TRBD1. This CDR3 comprises 18 residues. In germline, CDR1 is KGHDR, CDR2 SFDVKD. V lost 0 bases to trimming and J lost 2 bases; unmatched junction nucleotides: 5.

This rearrangement joins TRBV7-2 to TRBJ2-3; D perhaps matches TRBD2 (7 bases). The CDR3 is 16 amino acids. V lost 3 bases and J lost 2, with 15 bases in between. Looked up from germline, CDR1 is SGHTA and CDR2 is FQGNSA. The DNA for the CDR3 is TGTGCCAGCAGCTTCCCCGGAGGGGGGGCCACAGATACGCAGTATTTT. Translated, it gives CASSFPGGGATDTQYF. Combining the CDR3 with reference TRBV7-2 and TRBJ2-3 gives the whole variable domain GAGVSQSPSNKVTEKGKDVELRCDPISGHTALYWYRQSLGQGLEFLIYFQGNSAPDKSGLPSDRFSAERTGGSVSTLTIQRTQQEDSAVYLCASSFPGGGATDTQYFGPGTRLTVL.

This chain joins TRBV7-2 and TRBJ2-5; D possibly corresponds to TRBD1 (6 bases). Germline CDR1 reads SGHTA; CDR2 reads FQGNSA. Trimming took off 6 bases at V and 5 bases at J, with 25 bases between the two ends. The CDR3 contains 17 residues. CDR3 sequence: CASRIGVVGAPSETQYF. CDR3 coding DNA: TGTGCCAGCAGAATAGGGGTGGTGGGGGCTCCAAGTGAGACCCAGTACTTC.

This clonotype was detected a few times. This sequence joins TRBV24-1 and TRBJ2-6, with D uncertain. Trimming took 12 bases from V and 0 from J, leaving 5 bases between them. The CDR3 is made up of 12 amino acids. CDR1 is KGHDR, CDR2 SFDVKD, per germline. This CDR3 is CAVDSGANVLTF. The CDR3 DNA sequence: TGTGCCGTGGACTCTGGGGCCAACGTCCTGACTTTC.

This clonotype was seen only a few times. This chain joins TRBV3-1 and TRBJ2-1, with 11 bases fitting TRBD2. The J call may be wrong; the DNA end is better matched by TRBJ2-7. CDR3 length: 14 amino acids. Germline V gene lookup returns CDR1 LGHDT and CDR2 YNNKEL (reference sequence). In DNA, the CDR3 is TGTGCCAGCAGCTTAGGGACTAGCGGCCGCGAGCAGTACTTC. As protein: CASSLGTSGREQYF.

This chain uses TRBV20-1 with TRBJ2-2; D remains unclear. Germline CDR1 and CDR2: DFQATT and SNEGSKA (reference sequence). The CDR3 consists of 13 residues. V was trimmed by 0 bases and J by 4 bases, leaving 6 bases between them. The CDR3 loop reads CSAREVFTGELFF. Here the CDR3 DNA reads TGCAGTGCTAGAGAGGTGTTCACCGGGGAGCTGTTTTTT.

The chain has TRBV6-2 or TRBV6-3 and TRBJ1-5, with a possible D match to TRBD1 (5 bases). CDR3 length equals 12 residues. Deletions cut 4 bases from V and 9 bases from J, with 10 bases between. Looked up from germline, CDR1 is MNHEY and CDR2 is SVGEGT. The CDR3 sequence is CASSWGISPQHF. The CDR3 coding sequence is TGTGCCAGCAGTTGGGGGATCTCGCCCCAGCATTTT.

In this sample, this clonotype turned up a few times. The chain couples TRBV5-5 to TRBJ1-4; 7 nucleotides agree with TRBD1. V gave up 0 bases and J gave up 7 bases; unmatched junction bases: 6. CDR1 is SGHKS, CDR2 YYEKEE, per germline (reference sequence). This CDR3 spans 15 amino acids. The CDR3 sequence: CASSLAGQESEKLFF. CDR3 coding DNA: TGTGCCAGCAGCTTGGCCGGACAGGAGAGTGAAAAACTGTTTTTT.

This clonotype came up a few times. One junction end disagrees with the germline gene, perhaps due to a read error. This chain uses TRBV5-1 with TRBJ1-1; D gene ambiguous. The CDR3 contains 13 residues. From germline, CDR1 is SGHRS and CDR2 YFSETQ. The CDR3 DNA is TGTGCCAGCTCACCCCAAGTAAACACTGAAGCTTTCTTT. As protein: CASSPQVNTEAFF.

V usage is TRBV29-1 and J usage is TRBJ2-2; 7 nucleotides line up with TRBD1. This CDR3 has 16 residues. Unmatched junction bases numbered 16, after V lost 7 bases and J lost 5 bases. Germline V gene lookup returns CDR1 SQVTM and CDR2 ANQGSEA. The CDR3 DNA reads TGCAGCGCCGAGGGGACAGCCAGAGGTCAGACCGGGGAGCTGTTTTTT. Translating gives CSAEGTARGQTGELFF.

The chain carries TRBV27 and TRBJ1-2; D not resolved. V shed 6 bases and J shed 3 bases, with 14 bases lying between them. There are 14 residues in the CDR3. CDR1 is MNHEY, CDR2 SMNVEV, per germline (reference sequence). Here the CDR3 DNA reads TGTGCCAGCAGCCCATCGATCCCCGACTATGGCTACACCTTC. The encoded protein is CASSPSIPDYGYTF.

In its sample, this clonotype was seen a few times. V and J are TRBV2 and TRBJ1-2, with 7 bases matching TRBD1. V dropped 5 bases and J dropped 4; count of bases not matched to a gene: 7. Germline values: CDR1 SNHLY, CDR2 FYNNEI. This CDR3 spans 14 amino acids. Here the CDR3 DNA reads TGTGCCAGCAGTTCCTCGGACAGGCCCTATGGCTACACCTTC. Its protein is CASSSSDRPYGYTF.

The chain carries TRBV2 and TRBJ2-7; D is uncertain. The V end was cut by 7 bases, the J end by 2 bases, with 12 bases between. Germline V lookup: CDR1 SNHLY, CDR2 FYNNEI. The CDR3 sequence is 13 residues long. As DNA, the CDR3 is TGTGCCAGCAACTCCCTAGGCCCCTACGAGCAGTACTTC. Protein: CASNSLGPYEQYF.